This TCR beta chain was sequenced for a study of shared clonotypes between healthy human individuals. The ends lost 4 bases at V and 2 bases at J; junction bases unmatched: 5. Germline V gene data show CDR1 as ENHRY and CDR2 as SYGVKD. The CDR3 extends over 15 amino acids. Repertoires were generated with immunoSEQ multiplex PCR, while TCRdb's copy carries only in-frame clones and drops some. The table has 1.5 million to 1.9 million clones, 95% to 99% seen once; the top ten hold less than 0.55%. The TCR comes from a man aged 25 to 45 in good health. The sample taken for sequencing was naive CD4+ T cells sorted from blood. The subset is: CD45RA+ positively selected. The chain has TRBV10-3 and TRBJ1-5; 7 positions agree with TRBD1. CDR3 sequence (DNA): TGTGCCATCAGTGCCACAGGGGATGGCAATCAGCCCCAGCATTTT. Translation gives CAISATGDGNQPQHF.